This T cell receptor (beta chain) was captured by sequencing in a study of blood T cells in healthy people across ages. Regarding the study as a whole: Both higher diversity and more naive CD4+ cells marked long-lived donors when set against aged donors.

The CDR3 totals 18 residues. Primers used in a second PCR of about 7 to 12 cycles were a sample-barcoded 5' primer and a J-beta primer mix. Template switching added a 12-random-nucleotide identifier to every cDNA molecule. MiXCR was run by TCRdb on the 5' RACE reads, yielding one entry per CDR3 protein. In the table there are about 780,000 distinct CDR3 sequences, 35% to 60% of which are singletons. With regard to this clonotype: The antigen is not known.

The TCR comes from a man at least 80 years old in good health. The sequenced material came from blood. The rearrangement joins TRBV21-1 to TRBJ2-5; the listed D gene, TRBD2, was not tested against the DNA. TRBV21-1 is a pseudogene. The CDR3 loop is CASSKTGGTSGLQETQYF. The CDR3 DNA reads TGTGCCAGCAGCAAAACAGGGGGAACTAGCGGGCTCCAAGAGACCCAGTACTTC.